This T cell receptor beta chain was recorded in a study of blood T cell repertoires in COVID-19. In the study overall: COVID-19 samples from acute and convalescent phases originated in the United States, Italy and Spain. Sources were T cells, B-cell-depleted T cells, or PBMCs; the material itself was cDNA or gDNA.

Germline assignment: CDR1 LNHNV and CDR2 YYDKDF (reference sequence). The CDR3 is 16 residues long. Germline trimming cut 0 bases from V and 2 bases from J; bases unmatched to any gene: 5. The data were produced by immunoSEQ multiplex PCR, yet TCRdb's version contains in-frame clones alone and is incomplete. The sample has 200,000 to 300,000 clones, around 90% seen once; the top ten hold about 1.3%. This TCR was recovered from a man older than 75 with acute or convalescent COVID-19. This chain links TRBV15 with TRBJ1-2, with 8 bases fitting TRBD1. Sequenced sample: peripheral blood. The CDR3 DNA reads as TGTGCCACCAGCAGAGAACTAAGGACAGGGAACTATGGCTACACCTTC. This translates into CATSRELRTGNYGYTF.